This T cell receptor beta chain originates from a study of regulatory T cells in long-lasting Graves disease. CDR3-region Arm-PCR and iRepertoire HTBI primers produced the TCR beta libraries. TCRdb used MiXCR to reprocess the multiplex PCR reads, holding one entry per CDR3 protein. Among about 470,000 distinct CDR3 sequences listed, 14% to 15% were seen once. This clonotype was seen repeatedly, ten times or more. Its antigen is currently unknown. Germline assignment: CDR1 SNHLY and CDR2 FYNNEI. CDR3 length equals 14 residues. The V gene end was trimmed by 6 bases and the J gene end by 5 bases; junction bases not matched to a gene: 8. Findings and caveats of the study: Persistent disease was associated with favored TRBV28 usage and with favored use of TRBJ1-2 and TRBJ2-5.

The time point here: newly diagnosed GD, antithyroid drugs for less than 3 months. The TCR library was made from RNA that had been extracted from PBMCs in TRIzol. The sample was also reused in another study, on T cells in Graves' hyperthyroidism and ophthalmopathy.

The chain recombines TRBV2 with TRBJ2-3; 7 bases fit TRBD2. The receptor's source is a woman aged 25 to 39 with Graves disease. Sequences were derived from peripheral blood mononuclear cells (PBMCs), sampled at new diagnosis, from a patient treated with antithyroid drugs. CDR3 in amino acids: CASRRRLAQDTQYF. The CDR3 bases are TGTGCCAGCAGGCGGCGACTAGCACAAGATACGCAGTATTTT.